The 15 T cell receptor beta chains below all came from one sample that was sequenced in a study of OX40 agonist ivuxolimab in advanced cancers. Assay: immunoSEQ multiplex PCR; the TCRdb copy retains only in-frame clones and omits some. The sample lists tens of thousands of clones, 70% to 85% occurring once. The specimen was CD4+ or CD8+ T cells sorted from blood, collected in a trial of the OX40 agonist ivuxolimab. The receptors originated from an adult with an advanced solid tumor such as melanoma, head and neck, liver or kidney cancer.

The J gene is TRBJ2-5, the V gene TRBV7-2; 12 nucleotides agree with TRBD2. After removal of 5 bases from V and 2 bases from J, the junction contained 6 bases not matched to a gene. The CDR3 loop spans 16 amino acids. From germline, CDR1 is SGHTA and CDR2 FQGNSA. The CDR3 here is CASSIGTSGPQETQYF. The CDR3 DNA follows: TGTGCCAGCAGCATCGGGACTAGCGGGCCTCAAGAGACCCAGTACTTC.

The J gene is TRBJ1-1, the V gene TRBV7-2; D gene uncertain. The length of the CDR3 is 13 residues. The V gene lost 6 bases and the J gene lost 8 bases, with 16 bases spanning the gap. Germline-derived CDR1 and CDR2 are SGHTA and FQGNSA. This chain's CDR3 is CASRFGLRAEAFF. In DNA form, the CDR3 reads TGTGCCAGCAGATTCGGACTTCGGGCGGAAGCTTTCTTT.

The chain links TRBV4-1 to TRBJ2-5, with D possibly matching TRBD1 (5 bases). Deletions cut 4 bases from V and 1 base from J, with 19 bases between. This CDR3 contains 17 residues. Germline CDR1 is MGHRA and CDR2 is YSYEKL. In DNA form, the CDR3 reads TGCGCCAGCAGCCCACAGGCGGTGGCTAGGCCCCAAGAGACCCAGTACTTC. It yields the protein CASSPQAVARPQETQYF.

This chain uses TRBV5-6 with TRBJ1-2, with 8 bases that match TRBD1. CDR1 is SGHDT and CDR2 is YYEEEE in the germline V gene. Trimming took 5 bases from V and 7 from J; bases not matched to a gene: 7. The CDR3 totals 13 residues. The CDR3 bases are TGTGCCAGCAGGGGAGGACAGGGCGCTGGCTACACCTTC. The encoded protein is CASRGGQGAGYTF. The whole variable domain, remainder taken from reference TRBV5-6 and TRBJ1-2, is DAGVTQSPTHLIKTRGQQVTLRCSPKSGHDTVSWYQQALGQGPQFIFQYYEEEERQRGNFPDRFSGHQFPNYSSELNVNALLLGDSALYLCASRGGQGAGYTFGSGTRLTVV.

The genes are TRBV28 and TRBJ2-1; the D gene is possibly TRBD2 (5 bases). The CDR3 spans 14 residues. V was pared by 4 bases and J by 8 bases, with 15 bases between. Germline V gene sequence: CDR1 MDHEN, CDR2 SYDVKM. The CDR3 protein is CASSYTGSGDEQFF. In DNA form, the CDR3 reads TGTGCCAGCAGTTACACGGGCTCCGGGGATGAGCAGTTCTTC.

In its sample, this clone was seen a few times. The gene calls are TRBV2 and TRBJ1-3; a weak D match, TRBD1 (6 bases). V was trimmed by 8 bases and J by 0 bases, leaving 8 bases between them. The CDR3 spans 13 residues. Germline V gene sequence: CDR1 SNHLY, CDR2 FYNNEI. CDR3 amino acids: CASRTDSGNTIYF. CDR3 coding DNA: TGTGCCAGCCGGACAGACTCTGGAAACACCATATATTTT.

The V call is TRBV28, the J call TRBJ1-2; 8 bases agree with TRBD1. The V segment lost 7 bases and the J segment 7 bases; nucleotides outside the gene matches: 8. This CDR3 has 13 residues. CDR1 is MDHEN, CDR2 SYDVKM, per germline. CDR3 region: CASTLRQGSGYTF. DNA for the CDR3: TGTGCCAGCACCCTCCGACAGGGGTCTGGCTACACCTTC.

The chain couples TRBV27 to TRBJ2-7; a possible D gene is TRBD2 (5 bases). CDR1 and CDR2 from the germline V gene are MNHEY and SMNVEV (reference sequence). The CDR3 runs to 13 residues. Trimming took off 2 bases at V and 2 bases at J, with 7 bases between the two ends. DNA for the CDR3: TGTGCCAGCAGTTTAAGAGGGACCTACGAGCAGTACTTC. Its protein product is CASSLRGTYEQYF.

CDR3 loop: CASSETSGASGANVLTF. CDR3 nucleotides: TGCGCCAGCAGCGAGACTAGCGGGGCCTCTGGGGCCAACGTCCTGACTTTC. The chain has TRBV4-3 and TRBJ2-6; 11 positions match TRBD2. This CDR3 spans 17 amino acids. V shed 5 bases, J shed 0 bases, and the junction held 3 bases outside the gene matches. The V gene's germline CDR1 is LGHNA and CDR2 YSLEER.

CDR3 nucleotides: TGTGCCAGCAGTTCACCGGGACAGGGTCGAAAGAGGGTGAATCTGTACTTC. This gives the protein CASSSPGQGRKRVNLYF. The chain carries TRBV28 and TRBJ2-7, with 9 bases matching TRBD1. The CDR3 sequence is 17 residues long. The ends lost 4 bases at V and 12 bases at J; junction bases unmatched: 22. The germline gives CDR1 MDHEN, CDR2 SYDVKM.

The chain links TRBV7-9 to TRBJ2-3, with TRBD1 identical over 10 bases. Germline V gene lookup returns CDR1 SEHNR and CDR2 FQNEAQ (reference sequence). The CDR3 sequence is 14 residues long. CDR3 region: CANSGTGAPDTQYF. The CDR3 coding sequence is TGTGCAAACTCCGGGACAGGGGCTCCAGATACGCAGTATTTT.

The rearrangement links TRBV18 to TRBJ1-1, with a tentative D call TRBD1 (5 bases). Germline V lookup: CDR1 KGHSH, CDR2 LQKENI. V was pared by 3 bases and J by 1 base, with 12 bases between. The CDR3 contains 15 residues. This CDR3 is CASSPGAGRNTEAFF. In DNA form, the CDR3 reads TGTGCCAGCTCACCTGGGGCAGGCCGGAACACTGAAGCTTTCTTT.

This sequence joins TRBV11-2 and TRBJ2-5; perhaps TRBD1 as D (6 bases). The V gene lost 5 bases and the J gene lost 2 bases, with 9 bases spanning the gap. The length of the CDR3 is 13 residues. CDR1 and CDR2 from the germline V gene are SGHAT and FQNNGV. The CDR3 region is CASSPGTQETQYF. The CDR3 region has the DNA TGTGCCAGCAGCCCCGGGACACAAGAGACCCAGTACTTC.

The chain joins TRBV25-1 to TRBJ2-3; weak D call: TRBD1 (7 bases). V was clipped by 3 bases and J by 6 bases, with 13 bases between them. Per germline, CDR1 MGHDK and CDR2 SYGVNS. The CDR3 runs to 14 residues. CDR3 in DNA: TGTGCCAGCAGTGACGCGGGACAGTCGGATACGCAGTATTTT. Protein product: CASSDAGQSDTQYF.

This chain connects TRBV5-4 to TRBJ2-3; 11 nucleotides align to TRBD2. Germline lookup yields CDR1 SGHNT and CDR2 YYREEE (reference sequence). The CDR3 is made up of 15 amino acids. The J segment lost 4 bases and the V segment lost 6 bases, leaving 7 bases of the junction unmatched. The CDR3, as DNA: TGTGCCAGCACCACTAGCGGGAGTGTGGCAGATACGCAGTATTTT. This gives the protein CASTTSGSVADTQYF.